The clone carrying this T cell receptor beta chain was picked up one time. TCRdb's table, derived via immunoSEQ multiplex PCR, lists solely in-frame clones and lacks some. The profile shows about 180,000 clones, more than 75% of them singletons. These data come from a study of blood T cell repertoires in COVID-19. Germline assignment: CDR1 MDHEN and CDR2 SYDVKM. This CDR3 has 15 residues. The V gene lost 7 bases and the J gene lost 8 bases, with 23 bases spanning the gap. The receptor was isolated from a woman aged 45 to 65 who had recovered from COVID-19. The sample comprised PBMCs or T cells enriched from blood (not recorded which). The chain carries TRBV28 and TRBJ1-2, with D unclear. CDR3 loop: CASTSTGEGLSGYTF. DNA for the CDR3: TGTGCCAGCACCTCCACCGGGGAGGGCCTAAGCGGCTACACCTTC.